Below are 29 T cell receptor beta chains sequenced from a single sample in a study of T cells in women clearing cervical HPV infection (dated by TCRdb to the late 2010s). The library was produced with the immunoSEQ multiplex PCR assay. TCRdb provides this immuneACCESS table in a form limited to in-frame rearrangements. Some clones are lacking; in checked studies, under half of them reflect an unresolved V gene, and why the rest are absent is not known. The sample table holds tens of thousands of clones. The ten largest clones represent about 1.5% of the sample. The sequenced sample consisted of blood buffy coat. Source of these receptors: a woman between 18 and 69 years old with a cervical HPV16 infection that either progressed to CIN3+ or cleared (not recorded which).

To note about this clone: A read error may produce the germline difference seen at one junction end. The read ends 3 residues shy of where the CDR3 ends; the end is completed using the germline J gene. Other DNA sequences within the sample encode an identical CDR3. This sequence joins TRBV30 and TRBJ1-3; D perhaps matches TRBD1 (6 bases). This CDR3 region has 14 residues. CDR1 and CDR2 (germline): GTSNPN, SVGIG (reference sequence). The CDR3: CAWSVGRGANTIYF. The covered CDR3 bases are TGTGCCTGGAGTGTTGGCAGGGGAGCGAACACG.

A note on this clone: The read falls 3 residues short of the CDR3 end, and the missing part is taken from the germline J gene. Within the sample, other DNA sequences also encode this same CDR3. The chain carries TRBV7-2 and TRBJ2-7; the D is unclear. V was shortened by 0 bases and J by 1 base, with 4 bases between the two germline ends. This CDR3 is built from 13 residues. Germline V gives CDR1 SGHTA, CDR2 FQGNSA. The part of the CDR3 DNA that was read is TGTGCCAGCAGCTTAGCAGGGTCCTACGAG. Encoded protein: CASSLAGSYE. The whole CDR3 region reads CASSLAGSYEQYF.

About this clone itself: Read sequence stops 3 residues before the CDR3 end, and the germline J gene provides the missing end. The chain joins TRBV19 to TRBJ2-5; a weak D match, TRBD2 (5 bases). Germline V gives CDR1 LNHDA, CDR2 SQIVND (reference sequence). This CDR3 contains 14 residues. Trimming left V 1 base short and J 3 bases short, with 9 bases between. The CDR3 sequence is CASSIASGKETQYF. The DNA read from the CDR3 is TGTGCCAGTAGTATAGCCAGCGGCAAAGAGACC.

As to this clone: The read finishes 3 residues shy of the CDR3 end, and the germline J gene is used to complete it. V gene TRBV7-6 combines with J gene TRBJ2-3; 11 bases map to TRBD2. The CDR3 runs 17 residues. CDR1 SGHVS and CDR2 FNYEAQ come from the germline V gene. The trim removed 2 bases at V and 2 bases at J, leaving 6 bases unmatched. The DNA read from the CDR3 is TGTGCCAGCAGCTTACCTAAACTAGCGGGGGACACAGATACG. This codes for CASSLPKLAGDTDT. The whole CDR3 sequence is CASSLPKLAGDTDTQYF.

In the case of this clone: The read falls 3 residues short of the CDR3 end, and the missing part is taken from the germline J gene. This chain links TRBV20-1 with TRBJ1-3; the match to TRBD1 covers 8 bases. The V gene's germline CDR1 is DFQATT and CDR2 SNEGSKA (reference sequence). The CDR3 extends over 13 amino acids. Losses at the gene ends were 6 bases for V and 4 bases for J; bases not matched to a gene: 5. CDR3 protein: CSAPGTGGNTIYF. The CDR3 DNA, read in part, is TGCAGTGCCCCCGGGACAGGAGGAAACACC.

Points on this clone: The DNA ends 3 residues before the CDR3 does, and the rest of the CDR3 is filled in from the germline J gene. This sequence joins TRBV5-1 and TRBJ2-5; D unclear. V lost 0 bases to trimming and J lost 5 bases, with 8 bases between them. Germline V gene data show CDR1 as SGHRS and CDR2 as YFSETQ. The CDR3 length is 13 residues. The CDR3 loop reads CASSLAPEETQYF. The DNA read from the CDR3 is TGCGCCAGCAGCTTGGCCCCAGAGGAGACC.

About this clone itself: The CDR3 extends 3 residues past the end of the read, so its final part is completed from the germline J gene. The J gene is TRBJ2-1, the V gene TRBV5-6, with D tentatively TRBD2 (5 bases). Germline V gene sequence: CDR1 SGHDT, CDR2 YYEEEE. The germline V and J ends were trimmed by 1 base and 2 bases, with 10 bases remaining between them. This CDR3 region has 15 residues. CDR3 residues: CASSLRLPAYNEQFF. The part of the CDR3 DNA that was read is TGTGCCAGCAGCTTGCGACTACCAGCCTACAATGAG.

Comments on this clone: The read halts 3 residues ahead of the CDR3 end, with the missing end drawn from the germline J gene. The chain is built from TRBV5-1 and TRBJ2-7, with D possibly being TRBD2 (6 bases). V was trimmed by 3 bases and J by 0 bases, leaving 10 bases between them. There are 14 residues in the CDR3. Per the germline V gene, CDR1 is SGHRS and CDR2 is YFSETQ. The part of the CDR3 DNA that was read is TGCGCCAGCAGCTCCCCTAGCGCCTCCTACGAG. Amino acids: CASSSPSASYE. The full-length CDR3 reads as CASSSPSASYEQYF.

About this clone itself: Read coverage stops 3 residues before the CDR3 terminus; the germline J gene supplies the remainder. This chain uses TRBV30 with TRBJ2-7; no reliable D call. Per germline, CDR1 GTSNPN and CDR2 SVGIG (reference sequence). The ends were cut back, 6 bases at V and 0 bases at J, with 18 bases in the middle. CDR3 length: 15 residues. The CDR3 spells CACLSPLHSSYEQYF. Partial CDR3 DNA: TGTGCCTGCCTAAGTCCGCTTCACAGCTCCTACGAG.

As for this clone: The CDR3 extends 3 residues past the end of the read, so its final part is completed from the germline J gene. The rearrangement joins TRBV19 to TRBJ2-5, with D perhaps matching TRBD2 (7 bases). CDR1 is LNHDA, CDR2 SQIVND, per germline (reference sequence). The CDR3 totals 14 residues. The V and J ends lost 6 bases and 5 bases respectively, with 16 bases between them. CDR3 protein: CASRQGGARETQYF. The CDR3 DNA, read in part, is TGTGCCAGTAGACAAGGGGGGGCGCGGGAGACC.

Comments on this clone: The read terminates 3 residues ahead of where the CDR3 ends, so the germline J gene completes it. The chain is built from TRBV20-1 and TRBJ2-7; a possible D gene is TRBD2 (7 bases). The CDR3 is made up of 15 amino acids. The V gene's germline CDR1 is DFQATT and CDR2 SNEGSKA (reference sequence). Deletions cut 3 bases from V and 0 bases from J, with 15 bases between. The part of the CDR3 DNA that was read is TGCAGTGCTAGCGGGGGGCCCATGAGCTCCTACGAG. Its translation: CSASGGPMSSYE. The whole CDR3 protein reads CSASGGPMSSYEQYF.

A word on this clone: The DNA ends 3 residues before the CDR3 does, and the rest of the CDR3 is filled in from the germline J gene. This chain uses TRBV18 with TRBJ1-4; no clear D. Germline V gene sequence: CDR1 KGHSH, CDR2 LQKENI. This CDR3 is 10 amino acids long. The DNA read from the CDR3 is TGTGCCAGCCCGGGTTCACCA. It translates to CASPGSP. The whole CDR3 region reads CASPGSPLFF. The full variable domain, its missing parts supplied by reference TRBV18 and TRBJ1-4, is NAGVMQNPRHLVRRRGQEARLRCSPMKGHSHVYWYRQLPEEGLKFMVYLQKENIIDESGMPKERFSAEFPKEGPSILRIQQVVRGDSAAYFCASPGSPLFFGSGTQLSVL.

As to this clone: The CDR3 end is not reached by the read, which stops 3 residues before it; the germline J gene fills it in. The rearrangement uses TRBV2 and TRBJ1-2; maybe TRBD1 (5 bases). Germline V gene lookup returns CDR1 SNHLY and CDR2 FYNNEI. V was clipped by 5 bases and J by 1 base, with 14 bases between them. The CDR3 consists of 15 residues. The CDR3 DNA, read in part, is TGTGCCAGCAGTCGATTGGGCAGGGATAACTATGGC. Amino acid sequence: CASSRLGRDNYG. The whole CDR3 sequence is CASSRLGRDNYGYTF. Together with reference TRBV2 and TRBJ1-2, the CDR3 gives the full variable domain: EPEVTQTPSHQVTQMGQEVILRCVPISNHLYFYWYRQILGQKVEFLVSFYNNEISEKSEIFDDQFSVERPDGSNFTLKIRSTKLEDSAMYFCASSRLGRDNYGYTFGSGTRLTVV.

Note on this clone: Sequencing ends 3 residues short of the CDR3 end; the germline J gene provides the rest. This chain connects TRBV30 to TRBJ2-4; possible D gene TRBD2, 5 bases. The CDR3 length is 11 residues. Germline V gene data show CDR1 as GTSNPN and CDR2 as SVGIG (reference sequence). The CDR3 loop is CAWSVQEGQYF. The covered CDR3 bases are TGTGCCTGGAGTGTACAAGAGGGT.

For this clone: The read gets to within 3 residues of the CDR3 end, and the germline J gene fills in the rest. The rearrangement links TRBV18 to TRBJ1-1, with D perhaps TRBD1 (6 bases). The CDR3 contains 13 residues. Germline-derived CDR1 and CDR2 are KGHSH and LQKENI. V was trimmed by 4 bases and J by 3 bases, leaving 9 bases between them. This CDR3 is CASSLDSHTEAFF. The part of the CDR3 DNA that was read is TGTGCCAGCTCACTGGACAGCCACACTGAA.

The CDR3 is CASSEDRVYEQYF. Partial CDR3 DNA: TGTGCCAGCAGTGAAGACAGGGTTTACGAG. The V and J genes are TRBV2 and TRBJ2-7, with D perhaps matching TRBD1 (6 bases). The observed sequence ends 3 residues before the CDR3 terminus, with the missing tail filled in from the germline J gene. The ends were cut back, 1 base at V and 4 bases at J, with 8 bases in the middle. The CDR3 spans 13 residues. Per germline, CDR1 SNHLY and CDR2 FYNNEI. Together with reference TRBV2 and TRBJ2-7, the CDR3 gives the full variable domain: EPEVTQTPSHQVTQMGQEVILRCVPISNHLYFYWYRQILGQKVEFLVSFYNNEISEKSEIFDDQFSVERPDGSNFTLKIRSTKLEDSAMYFCASSEDRVYEQYFGPGTRLTVT.

With respect to this clone: The read gets to within 3 residues of the CDR3 end, and the germline J gene fills in the rest. The V gene is TRBV18, the J gene TRBJ2-5, with 9 bases matching TRBD2. The germline CDR1 and CDR2 sequences are KGHSH and LQKENI. Losses at the gene ends were 5 bases for V and 7 bases for J; bases not matched to a gene: 8. The length of the CDR3 is 14 residues. The sequenced CDR3 bases are TGTGCCAGCTCAAGCGGGGGGACACCCGGGACC. This translates into CASSSGGTPGT. The full CDR3 protein reads CASSSGGTPGTQYF.

This clone is labeled medium-sized based on frequency. The sequenced CDR3 bases are TGTGCCAGTAGTATCCCGGGACTCGCCAAAAACATT. It is translated as CASSIPGLAKNI. The CDR3 in its entirety is CASSIPGLAKNIQYF. This rearrangement joins TRBV19 to TRBJ2-4; D might be TRBD2 (6 bases). Read data end 3 residues before the CDR3 end; the end is taken from the germline J gene. In germline, CDR1 is LNHDA, CDR2 SQIVND (reference sequence). The CDR3 spans 15 residues. Trimming pared 3 bases from V and 1 base from J, leaving 10 bases between.

As concerns this clone: The read ends 3 residues before the CDR3 terminus; that terminus is restored from the germline J gene. V gene TRBV30 combines with J gene TRBJ1-5; D is perhaps TRBD1 (5 bases). The V end was cut by 3 bases, the J end by 0 bases, with 15 bases between. The germline V gene encodes CDR1 GTSNPN and CDR2 SVGIG (reference sequence). The CDR3 consists of 16 residues. CDR3 DNA, as far as it was read: TGTGCCTGGAGGCCCCAAAAGGGGTTTAGCAATCAGCCC. This codes for CAWRPQKGFSNQP. The full CDR3 is CAWRPQKGFSNQPQHF.

With regard to this clone: The CDR3 end is not reached by the read, which stops 3 residues before it; the germline J gene fills it in. V and J are TRBV19 and TRBJ2-1, with TRBD1 matching over 8 bases. The CDR3 totals 12 residues. Per germline, CDR1 LNHDA and CDR2 SQIVND (reference sequence). Trimming at V came to 7 bases and at J to 5 bases, leaving 1 base not matched to a gene. CDR3 protein: CASKDRDNEQFF. The part of the CDR3 DNA that was read is TGTGCCAGTAAGGACAGGGACAATGAG.

With regard to this clone: The sequenced fragment ends 3 residues before the CDR3 boundary, so the rest is inferred from the germline J gene. The J gene is TRBJ2-5, the V gene TRBV10-1; D remains unclear. There are 19 residues in the CDR3. V lost 2 bases, J lost 1 base, and 23 bases lay in between. Germline assignment: CDR1 WNHNN and CDR2 SYGVQD (reference sequence). CDR3 sequence reads: CASSEPNQVLQPFQETQYF. The sequenced part of the CDR3 DNA is TGCGCCAGCAGTGAGCCCAACCAAGTCCTACAGCCTTTCCAAGAGACC.

As for this clone: The read stops 3 residues short of the end of the CDR3; the missing end is completed from the germline J gene. The J gene is TRBJ2-2, the V gene TRBV18; D is unresolved. This CDR3 region has 15 residues. In germline, CDR1 is KGHSH, CDR2 LQKENI. V lost 3 bases and J 6 bases, leaving 14 bases between the germline ends. CDR3 loop: CASSPFNGRAGELFF. The sequenced part of the CDR3 DNA is TGTGCCAGCTCACCCTTTAATGGTCGCGCCGGGGAG.

As for this clone: From the germline J gene comes the end of the CDR3, since the read stops 3 residues before it. The chain employs TRBV5-6 and TRBJ2-2; possibly TRBD2 for D (5 bases). Germline CDR1 and CDR2: SGHDT and YYEEEE. This CDR3 comprises 13 residues. The sequenced part of the CDR3 DNA is TGTGCCAGCAGCCTGAGGGCTAATGAAAAG. Translated: CASSLRANEK. The full CDR3 sequence reads CASSLRANEKLFF.

Worth noting for this clone: Read sequence stops 3 residues before the CDR3 end, and the germline J gene provides the missing end. The chain joins TRBV2 to TRBJ2-3; no clear D gene. The germline V and J ends were trimmed by 4 bases and 2 bases, with 13 bases remaining between them. This CDR3 spans 15 amino acids. CDR1 SNHLY and CDR2 FYNNEI come from the germline V gene. The sequenced part of the CDR3 DNA is TGTGCCAGCAGTGGCAGAGGCGGTTACACAGATACG. It specifies CASSGRGGYTDT. The whole CDR3 is CASSGRGGYTDTQYF.

On this clone: The read gets to within 3 residues of the CDR3 end, and the germline J gene fills in the rest. The chain is built from TRBV11-2 and TRBJ2-7; TRBD1 might be the D (6 bases). Germline V CDR1 and CDR2: SGHAT, FQNNGV. CDR3 length: 14 amino acids. The V end lost 5 bases, the J end lost 3 bases, and 14 bases lay between the germline ends. Here the CDR3 reads CASSIGTLRYEQYF. The DNA read from the CDR3 is TGTGCCAGCAGCATCGGGACACTGCGCTACGAG. Filled out from reference TRBV11-2 and TRBJ2-7, the complete variable domain reads EAGVAQSPRYKIIEKRQSVAFWCNPISGHATLYWYQQILGQGPKLLIQFQNNGVVDDSQLPKDRFSAERLKGVDSTLKIQPAKLEDSAVYLCASSIGTLRYEQYFGPGTRLTVT.

About this clone itself: The read is 3 residues too short to cover the CDR3 end, so that end is filled in from the germline J gene. V and J are TRBV12-3 or TRBV12-4 and TRBJ2-7; TRBD1 agrees at 8 bases. This CDR3 spans 13 amino acids. The ends lost 2 bases at V and 6 bases at J; junction bases unmatched: 3. The CDR3: CASSLIQGGEQYF. CDR3 DNA, as far as it was read: TGTGCCAGCAGTTTAATACAGGGGGGCGAG.

About this clone: With the read ending 3 residues before the CDR3 end, the germline J gene is used to fill in that end. V and J are TRBV7-2 and TRBJ1-1, with a weak D call TRBD1 (5 bases). CDR3 length: 13 residues. Germline values: CDR1 SGHTA, CDR2 FQGNSA. CDR3 bases read: TGTGCCAGCAGCTTCCGGGAGGGGTTGGGA. Amino acids: CASSFREGLG. The full CDR3 sequence reads CASSFREGLGAFF.

In regard to this clone: Coverage ceases 3 residues before the CDR3 finishes, and the germline J gene fills in the end. The chain combines TRBV11-2 with TRBJ2-7; TRBD1 is a possible D gene (6 bases). This CDR3 has 15 amino acids. Trimming cost V 3 bases and J 2 bases, with 14 bases left between them. CDR1 is SGHAT, CDR2 FQNNGV, per germline. The CDR3 reads CASSLVQQGPYEQYF. Incomplete CDR3 DNA: TGTGCCAGCAGCTTGGTCCAACAGGGTCCCTACGAG.

With regard to this clone: The observed sequence ends 3 residues before the CDR3 terminus, with the missing tail filled in from the germline J gene. The chain uses TRBV20-1 and TRBJ2-7, with 12 bases identical to TRBD2. Germline-derived CDR1 and CDR2 are DFQATT and SNEGSKA (reference sequence). V lost 3 bases, J lost 5 bases, and 8 bases stayed unmatched. This CDR3 region has 15 residues. The part of the CDR3 DNA that was read is TGCAGTGCTAGCGTCGCGACTAGCGGGAGCGACGAG. Translation gives CSASVATSGSDE. The entire CDR3 sequence reads CSASVATSGSDEQYF.